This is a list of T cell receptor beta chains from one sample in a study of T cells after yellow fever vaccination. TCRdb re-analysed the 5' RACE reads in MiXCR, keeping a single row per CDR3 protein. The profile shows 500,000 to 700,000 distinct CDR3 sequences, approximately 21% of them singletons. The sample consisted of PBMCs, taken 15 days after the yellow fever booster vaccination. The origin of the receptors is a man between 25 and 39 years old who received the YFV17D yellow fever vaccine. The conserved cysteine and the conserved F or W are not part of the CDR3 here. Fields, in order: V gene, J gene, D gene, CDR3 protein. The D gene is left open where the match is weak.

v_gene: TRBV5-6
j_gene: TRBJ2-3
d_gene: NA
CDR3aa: ASSLRNTDTQY

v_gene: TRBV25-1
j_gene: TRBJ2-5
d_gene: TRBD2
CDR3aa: ASSPPSSGSRTQY

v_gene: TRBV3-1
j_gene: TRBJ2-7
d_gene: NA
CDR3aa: ASSQESGLHEQY

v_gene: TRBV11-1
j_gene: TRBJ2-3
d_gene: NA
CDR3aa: ASSSWREQSTDTQY

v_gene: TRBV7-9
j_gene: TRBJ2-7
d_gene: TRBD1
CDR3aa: ASSLDYRGYEQY

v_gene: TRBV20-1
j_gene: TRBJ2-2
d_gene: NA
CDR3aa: SAREVGRGGELF

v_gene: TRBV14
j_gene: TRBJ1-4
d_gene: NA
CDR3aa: ASSKPGAGEKLF

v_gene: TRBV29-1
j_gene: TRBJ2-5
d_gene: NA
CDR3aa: SGATKGETQY

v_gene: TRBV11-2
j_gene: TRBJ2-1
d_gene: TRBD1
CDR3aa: ASSDPKTGGRYEQF

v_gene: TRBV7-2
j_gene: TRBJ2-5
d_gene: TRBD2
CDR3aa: ASSSSSGTGQETQY

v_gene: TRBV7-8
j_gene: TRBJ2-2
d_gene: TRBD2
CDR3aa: ASSALAANTGELF

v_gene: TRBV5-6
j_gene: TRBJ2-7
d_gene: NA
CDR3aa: ASTPSGTSYEQY

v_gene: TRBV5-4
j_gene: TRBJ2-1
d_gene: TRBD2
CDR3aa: ASSRGTSGNYNEQF

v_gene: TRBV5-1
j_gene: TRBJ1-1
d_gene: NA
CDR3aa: ASSMGTPPTEAF

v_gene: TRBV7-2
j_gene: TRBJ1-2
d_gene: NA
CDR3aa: ASSPGRANGYT

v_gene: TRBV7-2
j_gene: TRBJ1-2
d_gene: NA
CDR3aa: ASSLAGQDTRGKSYT

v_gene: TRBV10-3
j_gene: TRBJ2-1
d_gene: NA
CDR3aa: AISESRDYNNEQF